This is a list of T cell receptor beta chains from one sample in a study of blood T cell repertoires in COVID-19. Assay used: immunoSEQ multiplex PCR; TCRdb lists only in-frame clones, some missing. The sample contains just over 90,000 clones, roughly 85% of which appear only once. Sequencing input: peripheral blood. Receptors were obtained from a human donor in a cohort sampled during active COVID-19. Both conserved end residues are part of each CDR3. Each record gives: V gene, J gene, clone size, D gene, CDR3 protein, CDR3 DNA. D genes are given only for firm matches. For some rows the clone size is stated as once, few or many, or as a class when expanded; others skip it.

v_gene: TRBV12-3/TRBV12-4; j_gene: TRBJ2-2; abundance: .; d_gene: .; CDR3aa: CASRPDTGELFF; CDR3nt: TGTGCCAGCAGGCCGGACACCGGGGAGCTGTTTTTT
v_gene: TRBV28; j_gene: TRBJ1-6; abundance: .; d_gene: .; CDR3aa: CASNDWRTSNSPLHF; CDR3nt: TGTGCCAGCAATGACTGGAGGACTTCTAATTCACCCCTCCACTTT
v_gene: TRBV19; j_gene: TRBJ2-7; abundance: .; d_gene: .; CDR3aa: CASSEGERVFEQYF; CDR3nt: TGTGCCAGTAGTGAAGGCGAGAGGGTGTTCGAGCAGTACTTC
v_gene: TRBV7-9; j_gene: TRBJ2-1; abundance: .; d_gene: .; CDR3aa: CASSLVPPRGEQFF; CDR3nt: TGTGCCAGCAGCTTAGTGCCCCCGCGGGGAGAGCAGTTCTTC
v_gene: TRBV6-1; j_gene: TRBJ2-3; abundance: .; d_gene: TRBD2; CDR3aa: CASSELAATDTQYF; CDR3nt: TGTGCCAGCAGTGAACTAGCGGCAACAGATACGCAGTATTTT
v_gene: TRBV2; j_gene: TRBJ2-5; abundance: .; d_gene: TRBD2; CDR3aa: CASSPGTSVETQYF; CDR3nt: TGTGCCAGCAGTCCGGGGACTAGCGTGGAGACCCAGTACTTC
v_gene: TRBV27; j_gene: TRBJ2-7; abundance: once; d_gene: TRBD2; CDR3aa: CASSRLAGGASSYEQYF; CDR3nt: TGTGCCAGCAGTAGACTAGCGGGGGGTGCGAGCTCCTACGAGCAGTACTTC
v_gene: TRBV6-2/TRBV6-3; j_gene: TRBJ1-4; abundance: .; d_gene: TRBD1; CDR3aa: CASSPWTGRTEKLFF; CDR3nt: TGTGCCAGCAGCCCCTGGACAGGGCGGACTGAAAAACTGTTTTTT
v_gene: TRBV6-5; j_gene: TRBJ1-6; abundance: many; d_gene: .; CDR3aa: CASSYRGESPLHF; CDR3nt: TGTGCCAGCAGTTACCGCGGGGAATCACCCCTCCACTTT
v_gene: TRBV7-6; j_gene: TRBJ2-2; abundance: .; d_gene: TRBD2; CDR3aa: CASSLTGGSVTGELFF; CDR3nt: TGTGCCAGCAGCTTGACCGGGGGGTCAGTAACCGGGGAGCTGTTTTTT
v_gene: TRBV28; j_gene: TRBJ1-1; abundance: .; d_gene: .; CDR3aa: CASSQGWHTEAFF; CDR3nt: TGTGCCAGCAGCCAGGGGTGGCACACTGAAGCTTTCTTT
v_gene: TRBV4-1; j_gene: TRBJ1-4; abundance: few; d_gene: .; CDR3aa: CASSRTRRTVTNEKLFF; CDR3nt: TGCGCCAGCAGCCGCACACGGCGGACAGTAACTAATGAAAAACTGTTTTTT
v_gene: TRBV10-2; j_gene: TRBJ2-1; abundance: once; d_gene: TRBD1; CDR3aa: CASSAYRGTYNEQFF; CDR3nt: TGCGCCAGCAGTGCGTACAGGGGAACCTACAATGAGCAGTTCTTC
v_gene: TRBV28; j_gene: TRBJ1-1; abundance: .; d_gene: .; CDR3aa: CASSLTQGSTEAFF; CDR3nt: TGTGCCAGCAGTTTAACCCAGGGTAGCACTGAAGCTTTCTTT
v_gene: TRBV28; j_gene: TRBJ1-6; abundance: .; d_gene: .; CDR3aa: CASSLGGGQSPLHF; CDR3nt: TGTGCCAGCAGTTTGGGGGGAGGGCAGTCACCCCTCCACTTT
v_gene: TRBV6-2/TRBV6-3; j_gene: TRBJ2-1; abundance: .; d_gene: TRBD1; CDR3aa: CASTPWTGGSYNEQFF; CDR3nt: TGTGCCAGCACCCCCTGGACAGGGGGTTCCTACAATGAGCAGTTCTTC
v_gene: TRBV7-2; j_gene: TRBJ1-5; abundance: .; d_gene: TRBD1; CDR3aa: CASSLKGGQQPQHF; CDR3nt: TGTGCCAGCAGCTTAAAAGGGGGACAGCAGCCCCAGCATTTT
v_gene: TRBV3-1/TRBV3-2; j_gene: TRBJ2-1; abundance: .; d_gene: TRBD1; CDR3aa: CASSRPTGAGYNEQFF; CDR3nt: TGTGCCAGCAGCCGTCCGACAGGGGCAGGTTACAATGAGCAGTTCTTC
v_gene: TRBV27; j_gene: TRBJ1-4; abundance: .; d_gene: .; CDR3aa: CASRPQQGRNEKLFF; CDR3nt: TGTGCCAGCAGACCGCAACAGGGACGTAATGAAAAACTGTTTTTT
v_gene: TRBV6-1; j_gene: TRBJ2-1; abundance: .; d_gene: .; CDR3aa: CASSEARTIINNEQFF; CDR3nt: TGTGCCAGCAGTGAAGCAAGGACTATTATAAACAATGAGCAGTTCTTC
v_gene: TRBV28; j_gene: TRBJ2-3; abundance: .; d_gene: TRBD1; CDR3aa: CASSAWTGADTQYF; CDR3nt: TGTGCCAGCAGCGCCTGGACAGGGGCAGATACGCAGTATTTT
v_gene: TRBV4-1; j_gene: TRBJ2-7; abundance: .; d_gene: TRBD1; CDR3aa: CASSQDQGTGGNEQYF; CDR3nt: TGCGCCAGCAGCCAAGATCAAGGGACAGGAGGGAACGAGCAGTACTTC
v_gene: TRBV12-3/TRBV12-4; j_gene: TRBJ2-3; abundance: .; d_gene: .; CDR3aa: CASSPPVGDTQYF; CDR3nt: TGTGCCAGCAGTCCCCCTGTCGGAGATACGCAGTATTTT
v_gene: TRBV6-5; j_gene: TRBJ1-5; abundance: .; d_gene: TRBD1; CDR3aa: CASRPGQGNNQPQHF; CDR3nt: TGTGCCAGCAGACCGGGACAGGGGAACAATCAGCCCCAGCATTTT
v_gene: TRBV7-3; j_gene: TRBJ2-2; abundance: many; d_gene: TRBD2; CDR3aa: CASSLASGGTTGELFF; CDR3nt: TGTGCCAGCAGCTTAGCCAGCGGGGGAACGACCGGGGAGCTGTTTTTT
v_gene: TRBV4-1; j_gene: TRBJ2-1; abundance: .; d_gene: .; CDR3aa: CASSKRGNEQFF; CDR3nt: TGCGCCAGCAGTAAGCGTGGAAATGAGCAGTTCTTC